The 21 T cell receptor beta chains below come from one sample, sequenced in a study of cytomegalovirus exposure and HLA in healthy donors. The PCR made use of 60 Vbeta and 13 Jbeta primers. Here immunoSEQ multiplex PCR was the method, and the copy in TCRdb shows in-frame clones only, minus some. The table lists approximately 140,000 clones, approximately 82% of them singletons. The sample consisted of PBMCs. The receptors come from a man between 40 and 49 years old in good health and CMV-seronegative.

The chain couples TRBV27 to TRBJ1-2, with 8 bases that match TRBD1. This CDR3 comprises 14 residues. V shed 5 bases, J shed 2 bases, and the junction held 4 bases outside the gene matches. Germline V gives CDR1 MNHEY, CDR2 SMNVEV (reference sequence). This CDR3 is CASSPRTGNYGYTF. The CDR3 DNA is TGTGCCAGCAGTCCGCGGACAGGGAACTATGGCTACACCTTC.

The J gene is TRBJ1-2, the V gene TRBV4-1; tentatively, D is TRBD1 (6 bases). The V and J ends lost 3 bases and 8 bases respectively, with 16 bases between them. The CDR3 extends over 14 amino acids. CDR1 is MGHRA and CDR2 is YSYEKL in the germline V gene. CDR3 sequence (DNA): TGCGCCAGCAGCCACCATACAGGGATTCGGGGCTACACCTTC. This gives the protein CASSHHTGIRGYTF.

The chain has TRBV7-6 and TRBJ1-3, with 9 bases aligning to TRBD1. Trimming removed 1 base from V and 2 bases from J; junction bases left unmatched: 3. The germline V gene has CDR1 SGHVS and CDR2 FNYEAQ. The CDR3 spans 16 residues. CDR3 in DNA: TGTGCCAGCAGCTTAGTCCGGACAGGGGCTGGAAACACCATATATTTT. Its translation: CASSLVRTGAGNTIYF.

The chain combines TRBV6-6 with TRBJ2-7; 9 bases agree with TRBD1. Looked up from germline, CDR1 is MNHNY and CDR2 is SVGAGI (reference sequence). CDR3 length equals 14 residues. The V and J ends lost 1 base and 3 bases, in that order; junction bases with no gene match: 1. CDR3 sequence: CASSYWDRVYEQYF. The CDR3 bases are TGTGCCAGCAGTTACTGGGACAGGGTCTACGAGCAGTACTTC.

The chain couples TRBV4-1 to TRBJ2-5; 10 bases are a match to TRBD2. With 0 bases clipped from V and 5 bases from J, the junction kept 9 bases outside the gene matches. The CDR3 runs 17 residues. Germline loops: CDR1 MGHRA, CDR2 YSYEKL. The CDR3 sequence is CASSQDRASGGRETQYF. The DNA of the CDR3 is TGCGCCAGCAGCCAAGATAGGGCTAGCGGGGGTCGGGAGACCCAGTACTTC.

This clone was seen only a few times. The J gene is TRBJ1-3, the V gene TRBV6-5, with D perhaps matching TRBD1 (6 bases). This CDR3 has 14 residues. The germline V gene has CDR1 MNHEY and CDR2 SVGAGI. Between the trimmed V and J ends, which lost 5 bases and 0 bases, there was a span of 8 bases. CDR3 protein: CASSGTSSGNTIYF. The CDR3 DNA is TGTGCCAGCAGTGGGACAAGCTCTGGAAACACCATATATTTT.

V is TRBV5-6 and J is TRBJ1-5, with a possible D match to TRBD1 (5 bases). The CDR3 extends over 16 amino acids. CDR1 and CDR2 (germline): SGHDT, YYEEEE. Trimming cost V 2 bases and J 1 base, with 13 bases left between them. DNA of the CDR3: TGTGCCAGCAGCTTTTCCACAGGACGGAGCAATCAGCCCCAGCATTTT. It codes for CASSFSTGRSNQPQHF.

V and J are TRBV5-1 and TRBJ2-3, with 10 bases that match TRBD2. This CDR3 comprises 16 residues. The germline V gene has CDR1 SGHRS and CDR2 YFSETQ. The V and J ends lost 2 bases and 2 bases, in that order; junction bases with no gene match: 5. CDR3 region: CASSFLAGAPTDTQYF. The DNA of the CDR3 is TGCGCCAGCAGCTTCCTAGCGGGGGCCCCCACAGATACGCAGTATTTT.

In nucleotides, the CDR3 is TGTGCCAGCAGTTCCCCAGGGCGGGGGGCTTTCTTT. Encoded protein: CASSSPGRGAFF. The chain employs TRBV27 and TRBJ1-1, with a tentative D call TRBD1 (5 bases). This CDR3 contains 12 residues. V lost 4 bases, J lost 11 bases, and 14 bases lay in between. From germline, CDR1 is MNHEY and CDR2 SMNVEV (reference sequence).

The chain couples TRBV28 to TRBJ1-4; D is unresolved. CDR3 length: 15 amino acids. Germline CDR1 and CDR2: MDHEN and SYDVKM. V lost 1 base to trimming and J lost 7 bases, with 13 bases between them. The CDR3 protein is CASSLSSGFGEKLFF. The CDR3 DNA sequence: TGTGCCAGCAGTTTATCCTCGGGATTCGGTGAAAAACTGTTTTTT.

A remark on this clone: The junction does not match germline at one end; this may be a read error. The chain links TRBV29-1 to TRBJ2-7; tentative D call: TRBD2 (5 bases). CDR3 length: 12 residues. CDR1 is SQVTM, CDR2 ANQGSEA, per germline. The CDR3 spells CSVEALGSEQYF. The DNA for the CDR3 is TGCAGCGTCGAAGCTTTGGGGAGCGAGCAGTACTTC.

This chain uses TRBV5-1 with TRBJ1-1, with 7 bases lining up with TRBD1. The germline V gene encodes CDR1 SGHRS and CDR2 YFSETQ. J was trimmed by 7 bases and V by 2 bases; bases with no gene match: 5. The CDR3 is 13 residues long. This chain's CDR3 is CASSFYRGGEAFF. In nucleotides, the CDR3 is TGCGCCAGCAGCTTCTACAGGGGAGGTGAAGCTTTCTTT.

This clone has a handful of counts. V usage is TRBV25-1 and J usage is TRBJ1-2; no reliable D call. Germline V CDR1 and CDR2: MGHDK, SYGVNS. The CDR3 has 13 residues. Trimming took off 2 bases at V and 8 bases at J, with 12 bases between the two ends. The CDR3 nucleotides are TGTGCCAGCAGTGAAATGGGTACGGGGGGCTACACCTTC. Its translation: CASSEMGTGGYTF.

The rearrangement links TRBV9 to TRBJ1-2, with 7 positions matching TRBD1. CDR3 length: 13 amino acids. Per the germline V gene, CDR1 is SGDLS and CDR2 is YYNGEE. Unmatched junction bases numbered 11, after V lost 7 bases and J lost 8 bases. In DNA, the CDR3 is TGTGCCAGCGGCGACAGGGAGGGGGACGGCTACACCTTC. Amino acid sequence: CASGDREGDGYTF.

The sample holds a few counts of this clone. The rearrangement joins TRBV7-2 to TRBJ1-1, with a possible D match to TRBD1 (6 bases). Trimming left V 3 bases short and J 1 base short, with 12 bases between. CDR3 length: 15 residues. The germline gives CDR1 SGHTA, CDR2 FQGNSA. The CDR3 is CASSFLPTGNTEAFF. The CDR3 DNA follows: TGTGCCAGCAGCTTCCTACCGACAGGGAACACTGAAGCTTTCTTT.

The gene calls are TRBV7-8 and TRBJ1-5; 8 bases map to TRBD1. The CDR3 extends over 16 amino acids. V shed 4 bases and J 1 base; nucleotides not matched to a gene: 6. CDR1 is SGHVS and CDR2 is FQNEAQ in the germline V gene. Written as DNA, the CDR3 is TGTGCCAGCAGCTCGTGGACAGGGAAAAGCAATCAGCCCCAGCATTTT. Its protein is CASSSWTGKSNQPQHF.

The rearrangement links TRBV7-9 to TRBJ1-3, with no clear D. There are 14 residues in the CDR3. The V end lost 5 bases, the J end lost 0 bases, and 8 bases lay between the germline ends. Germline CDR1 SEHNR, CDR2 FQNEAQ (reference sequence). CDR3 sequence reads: CASSLTSSGNTIYF. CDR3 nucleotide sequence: TGTGCCAGCAGCCTTACGAGCTCTGGAAACACCATATATTTT.

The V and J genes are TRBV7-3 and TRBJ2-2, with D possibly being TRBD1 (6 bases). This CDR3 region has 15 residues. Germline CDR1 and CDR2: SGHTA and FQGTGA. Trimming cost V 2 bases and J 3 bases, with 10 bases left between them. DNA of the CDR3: TGTGCCAGCAGCTTAGCCAGGGGACACACCGGGGAGCTGTTTTTT. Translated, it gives CASSLARGHTGELFF.

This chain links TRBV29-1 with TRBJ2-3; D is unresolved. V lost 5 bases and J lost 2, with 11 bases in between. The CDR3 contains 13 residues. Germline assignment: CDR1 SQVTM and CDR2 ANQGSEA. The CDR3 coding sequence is TGCAGCGTTTCTATACCATACACAGATACGCAGTATTTT. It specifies CSVSIPYTDTQYF.

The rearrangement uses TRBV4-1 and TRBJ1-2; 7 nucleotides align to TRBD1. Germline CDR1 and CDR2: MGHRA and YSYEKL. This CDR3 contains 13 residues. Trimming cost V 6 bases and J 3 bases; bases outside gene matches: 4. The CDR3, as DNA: TGCGCCAGCAGGGAAGGACAGGACTATGGCTACACCTTC. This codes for CASREGQDYGYTF.

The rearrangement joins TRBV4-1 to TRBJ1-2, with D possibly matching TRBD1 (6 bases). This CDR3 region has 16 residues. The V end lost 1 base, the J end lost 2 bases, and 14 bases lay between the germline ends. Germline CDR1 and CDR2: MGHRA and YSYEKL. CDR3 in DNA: TGCGCCAGCAGCCAAGTGTTACAGGGAAGGAACTATGGCTACACCTTC. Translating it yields CASSQVLQGRNYGYTF.